A single sample is the source of the 4 T cell receptor beta chains below, sequenced in a study of cytomegalovirus exposure and HLA in healthy donors. 13 Jbeta primers and 60 Vbeta primers were used for the PCR. Sequencing used immunoSEQ multiplex PCR; TCRdb keeps in-frame clones, though not all of them. The sample lists about 160,000 clones; approximately 82% were seen once. Sequencing was performed on PBMCs. These receptor sequences come from a male donor in good health and CMV-seropositive.

The chain combines TRBV6-5 with TRBJ1-1, with TRBD1 identical over 8 bases. The germline CDR1 and CDR2 sequences are MNHEY and SVGAGI. V trimming: 7 bases; J trimming: 7 bases; junction bases outside the gene matches: 8. The CDR3 is 13 amino acids. Here the CDR3 reads CASIPTGADEAFF. As DNA, the CDR3 is TGTGCCAGCATCCCGACAGGGGCGGATGAAGCTTTCTTT.

The chain links TRBV11-2 to TRBJ2-1; D possibly corresponds to TRBD1 (6 bases). This CDR3 region has 15 residues. Between the trimmed V and J ends, which lost 6 bases and 12 bases, there was a span of 24 bases. Per the germline V gene, CDR1 is SGHAT and CDR2 is FQNNGV. The CDR3 loop is CASRQNRVVSRGQFF. In DNA form, the CDR3 reads TGTGCCAGCAGGCAAAACAGGGTTGTTTCAAGGGGGCAGTTCTTC.

This clone has just one count. The chain is built from TRBV4-3 and TRBJ1-5, with TRBD1 matching over 8 bases. Germline V CDR1 and CDR2: LGHNA, YSLEER. The CDR3 sequence is 16 residues long. V dropped 0 bases and J dropped 7; count of bases not matched to a gene: 8. CDR3 DNA: TGCGCCAGCAGCCAAGAGGTCGGACAGGGCAGGCAGCCCCAGCATTTT. This sequence encodes CASSQEVGQGRQPQHF.

V usage is TRBV6-5 and J usage is TRBJ2-1; a possible D gene is TRBD2 (5 bases). Trimming removed 3 bases at V and 12 bases at J, with 18 bases between. The V gene's germline CDR1 is MNHEY and CDR2 SVGAGI. The CDR3 length is 14 residues. CDR3 coding DNA: TGTGCCAGCAGTTATTCGGGATCCCCGGGAAGGCAGTTCTTC. Translating gives CASSYSGSPGRQFF.